This T cell receptor beta chain was sequenced in a study of T cell responses to AZD1222 COVID-19 vaccine. Study-level findings and limits: Only six people who got AZD1222 tested seropositive at baseline. Females made up more of the donors, who were largely white British, and clonal diversity may have come out too low. Researchers took repertoire samples only after the peak T cell response had come.

This clone was observed once. The antigen is undetermined. Per the germline V gene, CDR1 is SGHVS and CDR2 is FQNEAQ. After removal of 2 bases from V and 7 bases from J, the junction contained 5 bases not matched to a gene. This CDR3 region has 15 residues. Produced via immunoSEQ multiplex PCR; TCRdb's table is partial and in-frame only. The sample includes about 130,000 clones, around 85% seen only once; the top ten take 3.5% to 5.5%. The V gene is TRBV7-8, the J gene TRBJ2-1, with TRBD1 matching 10 bases. The specimen was peripheral blood, collected 28 days after the second AZD1222 dose. This clonotype originated in an adult who received the AZD1222 COVID-19 vaccine. CDR3 nucleotide sequence: TGTGCCAGCAGCTTACCGGGACAGGGGAGAAATGAGCAGTTCTTC. It yields the protein CASSLPGQGRNEQFF.